This T cell receptor beta chain was sequenced for a study of PD-1 blockade in classical Hodgkin lymphoma. Study-wide points: Patients starting nivolumab under 1 year after ASCT were excluded. Repertoire differences lack defined causes, possibly disease activity or prior therapy.

Notes on this clone: The antigen is not known.

Noted time point: cycle 4 day 1 (C4D1), after 6 weeks of nivolumab. All patients relapsed after autologous stem cell transplantation, and brentuximab vedotin exposure varied. The assay was immunoSEQ multiplex PCR, and TCRdb's table has in-frame clones only and misses some. This sample yields 80,000 to 100,000 clones, of which 90% to 95% are seen a single time; roughly 2% belongs to the top ten. Looked up from germline, CDR1 is KGHSH and CDR2 is LQKENI. This CDR3 has 16 amino acids. The J segment lost 0 bases and the V segment lost 1 base, leaving 2 bases of the junction unmatched. The rearrangement uses TRBV18 and TRBJ2-1; 8 bases match TRBD1. This clonotype was sampled from a human donor with classical Hodgkin lymphoma. The input for sequencing was peripheral blood mononuclear cells (PBMCs), taken before the fourth cycle of nivolumab. The CDR3 loop reads CASSPLDRGSYNEQFF. In DNA form, the CDR3 reads TGTGCCAGCTCACCACTCGACAGGGGCTCCTACAATGAGCAGTTCTTC.